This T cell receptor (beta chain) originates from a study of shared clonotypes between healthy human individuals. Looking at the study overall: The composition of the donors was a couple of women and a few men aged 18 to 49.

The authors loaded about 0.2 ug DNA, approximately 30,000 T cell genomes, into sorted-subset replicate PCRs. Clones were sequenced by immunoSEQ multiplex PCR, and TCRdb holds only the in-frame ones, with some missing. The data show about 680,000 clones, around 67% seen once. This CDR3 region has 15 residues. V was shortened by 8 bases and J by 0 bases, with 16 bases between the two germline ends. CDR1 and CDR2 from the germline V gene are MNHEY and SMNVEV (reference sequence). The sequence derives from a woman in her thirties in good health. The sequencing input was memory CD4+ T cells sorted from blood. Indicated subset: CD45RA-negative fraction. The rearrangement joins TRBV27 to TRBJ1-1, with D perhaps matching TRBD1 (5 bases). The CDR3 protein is CASGRDPAMNTEAFF. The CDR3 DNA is TGTGCCAGCGGCCGGGACCCCGCAATGAACACTGAAGCTTTCTTT.